The rows below give T cell receptor beta chains drawn from one sample of a study of blood T cell repertoires in COVID-19. The repertoire was sequenced with immunoSEQ multiplex PCR; TCRdb's copy has only in-frame clones and lacks some. In the table there are about 310,000 clones, 90% of which are singletons. Material: peripheral blood. Source of these receptors: a woman aged 30 to 39 with COVID-19, enrolled during active disease. The CDR3 runs from the conserved cysteine through the conserved F or W. Each record gives: D gene, clone size, V gene, J gene, CDR3 protein, CDR3 DNA. The D gene is left open where the match is weak. Clone size appears in some rows only: once, few, many, or a class for an expanded clone.

d_gene: NA
abundance: NA
v_gene: TRBV9
j_gene: TRBJ1-4
CDR3aa: CASSVGQVPNEKLFF
CDR3nt: TGTGCCAGCAGCGTTGGGCAGGTCCCTAATGAAAAACTGTTTTTT

d_gene: TRBD1
abundance: NA
v_gene: TRBV6-5
j_gene: TRBJ2-7
CDR3aa: CASTSGQGAYEQYF
CDR3nt: TGTGCCAGCACCTCGGGACAGGGCGCCTACGAGCAGTACTTC

d_gene: TRBD1
abundance: NA
v_gene: TRBV9
j_gene: TRBJ1-1
CDR3aa: CASSPGTGPTEAFF
CDR3nt: TGTGCCAGCAGCCCCGGGACAGGGCCCACTGAAGCTTTCTTT

d_gene: NA
abundance: once
v_gene: TRBV7-9
j_gene: TRBJ2-5
CDR3aa: CASSLATRLGGETQYF
CDR3nt: TGTGCCAGCAGCTTAGCAACCAGGCTGGGGGGAGAGACCCAGTACTTC

d_gene: NA
abundance: many
v_gene: TRBV30
j_gene: TRBJ1-5
CDR3aa: CAWGPAGGNQPQHF
CDR3nt: TGTGCCTGGGGCCCGGCAGGGGGCAATCAGCCCCAGCATTTT

d_gene: TRBD1
abundance: NA
v_gene: TRBV7-6
j_gene: TRBJ2-7
CDR3aa: CASSLRDRASYEQYF
CDR3nt: TGTGCCAGCAGCCTCCGGGACAGGGCGTCCTACGAGCAGTACTTC

d_gene: NA
abundance: NA
v_gene: TRBV28
j_gene: TRBJ1-2
CDR3aa: CASAPPQSNYGYTF
CDR3nt: TGTGCCAGCGCCCCCCCACAGAGTAACTATGGCTACACCTTC

d_gene: NA
abundance: NA
v_gene: TRBV28
j_gene: TRBJ2-5
CDR3aa: CAVQQGQETQYF
CDR3nt: TGTGCCGTACAACAGGGACAAGAGACCCAGTACTTC

d_gene: TRBD2
abundance: few
v_gene: TRBV19
j_gene: TRBJ2-7
CDR3aa: CASSSTSGSSYEQYF
CDR3nt: TGTGCCAGTAGTTCGACTAGCGGTAGCTCCTACGAGCAGTACTTC

d_gene: NA
abundance: NA
v_gene: TRBV27
j_gene: TRBJ1-1
CDR3aa: CASTTGSMNTEAFF
CDR3nt: TGTGCCAGCACAACAGGGTCCATGAACACTGAAGCTTTCTTT

d_gene: NA
abundance: NA
v_gene: TRBV11-2
j_gene: TRBJ2-1
CDR3aa: CASSGFYNEQFF
CDR3nt: TGTGCCAGCTCCGGGTTTTACAATGAGCAGTTCTTC

d_gene: NA
abundance: NA
v_gene: TRBV7-2
j_gene: TRBJ2-2
CDR3aa: CASSLFGVDHRELFF
CDR3nt: TGTGCCAGCAGCCTCTTCGGGGTTGATCACCGGGAGCTGTTTTTT

d_gene: NA
abundance: NA
v_gene: TRBV15
j_gene: TRBJ1-1
CDR3aa: CATSGQTGMNTEAFF
CDR3nt: TGTGCCACCAGCGGTCAGACGGGAATGAACACTGAAGCTTTCTTT

d_gene: TRBD1
abundance: once
v_gene: TRBV27
j_gene: TRBJ1-2
CDR3aa: CASSGQGAIYGYTF
CDR3nt: TGTGCCAGCTCCGGACAGGGTGCCATATATGGCTACACCTTC

d_gene: NA
abundance: NA
v_gene: TRBV5-1
j_gene: TRBJ2-2
CDR3aa: CASSPGTQTGELFF
CDR3nt: TGCGCCAGCAGCCCCGGGACACAGACCGGGGAGCTGTTTTTT

d_gene: TRBD1
abundance: NA
v_gene: TRBV11-2
j_gene: TRBJ2-7
CDR3aa: CASSSGQGSYEQYF
CDR3nt: TGTGCCAGCAGCTCCGGACAGGGGTCCTACGAGCAGTACTTC

d_gene: TRBD1
abundance: once
v_gene: TRBV18
j_gene: TRBJ2-3
CDR3aa: CASSPRDRGTDTQYF
CDR3nt: TGTGCCAGCTCACCACGGGACAGGGGCACAGATACGCAGTATTTT

d_gene: TRBD2
abundance: NA
v_gene: TRBV30
j_gene: TRBJ2-1
CDR3aa: CAWSRLAGAEQFF
CDR3nt: TGTGCCTGGAGTAGACTAGCGGGGGCTGAGCAGTTCTTC

d_gene: NA
abundance: NA
v_gene: TRBV30
j_gene: TRBJ2-5
CDR3aa: CAWSAWEDQETQYF
CDR3nt: TGTGCCTGGAGTGCTTGGGAGGACCAAGAGACCCAGTACTTC

d_gene: NA
abundance: few
v_gene: TRBV20-1
j_gene: TRBJ1-1
CDR3aa: CSASGVTEAFF
CDR3nt: TGCAGTGCTAGTGGCGTTACTGAAGCTTTCTTT

d_gene: NA
abundance: NA
v_gene: TRBV7-8
j_gene: TRBJ2-7
CDR3aa: CASAIGSYEQYF
CDR3nt: TGTGCCAGCGCTATCGGCTCCTACGAGCAGTACTTC

d_gene: NA
abundance: NA
v_gene: TRBV27
j_gene: TRBJ1-4
CDR3aa: CASSSTPEGYEKLFF
CDR3nt: TGTGCCAGCAGTTCAACCCCCGAGGGTTATGAAAAACTGTTTTTT

d_gene: TRBD1
abundance: NA
v_gene: TRBV10-3
j_gene: TRBJ2-1
CDR3aa: CAISEDRGKNEQFF
CDR3nt: TGTGCCATCAGTGAAGACAGGGGGAAGAATGAGCAGTTCTTC

d_gene: TRBD1
abundance: NA
v_gene: TRBV24-1
j_gene: TRBJ1-2
CDR3aa: CATSEGDRGYGYTF
CDR3nt: TGTGCCACCAGTGAGGGGGACAGGGGCTATGGCTACACCTTC

d_gene: TRBD1
abundance: once
v_gene: TRBV7-2
j_gene: TRBJ1-6
CDR3aa: CASSLAVGTGKGNSPLHF
CDR3nt: TGTGCCAGCAGCTTAGCGGTCGGGACAGGGAAAGGCAATTCACCCCTCCACTTT

d_gene: NA
abundance: NA
v_gene: TRBV7-6
j_gene: TRBJ2-2
CDR3aa: CASSLHQFDSTGELFF
CDR3nt: TGTGCCAGCAGCTTGCATCAGTTCGACAGTACCGGGGAGCTGTTTTTT

d_gene: NA
abundance: NA
v_gene: TRBV5-1
j_gene: TRBJ2-5
CDR3aa: CASSSPPGETQYF
CDR3nt: TGCGCCAGCAGCTCCCCTCCGGGAGAGACCCAGTACTTC

d_gene: TRBD2
abundance: NA
v_gene: TRBV5-4
j_gene: TRBJ2-7
CDR3aa: CASSSGTSVEQYF
CDR3nt: TGTGCCAGCAGCTCCGGGACTAGCGTTGAGCAGTACTTC

d_gene: TRBD1
abundance: NA
v_gene: TRBV28
j_gene: TRBJ1-2
CDR3aa: CASSLSAGGKANYGYTF
CDR3nt: TGTGCCAGCAGTTTGTCCGCAGGGGGTAAAGCTAACTATGGCTACACCTTC

d_gene: NA
abundance: NA
v_gene: TRBV5-1
j_gene: TRBJ1-4
CDR3aa: CASRVGGNEKLFF
CDR3nt: TGCGCCAGCAGAGTGGGGGGTAATGAAAAACTGTTTTTT

d_gene: NA
abundance: few
v_gene: TRBV19
j_gene: TRBJ1-1
CDR3aa: CASSIQGSSEAFF
CDR3nt: TGTGCCAGTAGTATTCAGGGGTCAAGTGAAGCTTTCTTT

d_gene: NA
abundance: NA
v_gene: TRBV12-3/TRBV12-4
j_gene: TRBJ1-1
CDR3aa: CASSWEDTEAFF
CDR3nt: TGTGCCAGCAGTTGGGAGGACACTGAAGCTTTCTTT

d_gene: NA
abundance: NA
v_gene: TRBV28
j_gene: TRBJ2-3
CDR3aa: CASSLTGFRDTQYF
CDR3nt: TGTGCCAGCAGTTTGACGGGGTTTAGAGATACGCAGTATTTT

d_gene: NA
abundance: NA
v_gene: TRBV30
j_gene: TRBJ1-3
CDR3aa: CAWSGLAGNTIYF
CDR3nt: TGTGCCTGGAGTGGACTGGCGGGAAACACCATATATTTT

d_gene: NA
abundance: NA
v_gene: TRBV27
j_gene: TRBJ1-6
CDR3aa: CASSTGSRGAKTALHF
CDR3nt: TGTGCCAGCTCTACTGGTTCAAGGGGCGCAAAAACGGCCCTCCACTTT

d_gene: TRBD1
abundance: once
v_gene: TRBV6-1
j_gene: TRBJ1-5
CDR3aa: CASSEVGGGQPQHF
CDR3nt: TGTGCCAGCAGTGAAGTTGGAGGGGGCCAGCCCCAGCATTTT

d_gene: NA
abundance: NA
v_gene: TRBV21-1
j_gene: TRBJ2-5
CDR3aa: CASSIGREETQYF
CDR3nt: TGTGCCAGCAGCATAGGTCGGGAAGAGACCCAGTACTTC

d_gene: TRBD1
abundance: NA
v_gene: TRBV30
j_gene: TRBJ2-7
CDR3aa: CAWTGTGEMSEQYF
CDR3nt: TGTGCCTGGACTGGGACAGGGGAAATGAGCGAGCAGTACTTC

d_gene: NA
abundance: once
v_gene: TRBV18
j_gene: TRBJ1-1
CDR3aa: CASSPLKLGGEAFF
CDR3nt: TGTGCCAGCTCACCTCTTAAATTAGGCGGTGAAGCTTTCTTT

d_gene: NA
abundance: NA
v_gene: TRBV3-1/TRBV3-2
j_gene: TRBJ2-2
CDR3aa: CASSLTVSGELFF
CDR3nt: TGTGCCAGCAGCCTGACAGTCTCCGGGGAGCTGTTTTTT

d_gene: TRBD2
abundance: NA
v_gene: TRBV27
j_gene: TRBJ2-2
CDR3aa: CASSFRGGGRAGTGELFF
CDR3nt: TGTGCCAGCAGTTTTCGTGGTGGCGGGAGGGCAGGAACCGGGGAGCTGTTTTTT

d_gene: NA
abundance: once
v_gene: TRBV13
j_gene: TRBJ2-5
CDR3aa: CASSRNVETQYF
CDR3nt: TGTGCCAGCAGCCGTAATGTAGAGACCCAGTACTTC

d_gene: TRBD2
abundance: once
v_gene: TRBV30
j_gene: TRBJ2-7
CDR3aa: CAWSSGGYEQYF
CDR3nt: TGTGCCTGGAGTAGCGGGGGCTACGAGCAGTACTTC

d_gene: NA
abundance: NA
v_gene: TRBV19
j_gene: TRBJ2-7
CDR3aa: CASSMSGSSYEQYF
CDR3nt: TGTGCCAGTAGTATGAGTGGGAGCTCCTACGAGCAGTACTTC

d_gene: NA
abundance: NA
v_gene: TRBV11-3
j_gene: TRBJ2-2
CDR3aa: CASGTANTGELFF
CDR3nt: TGTGCCAGCGGGACTGCGAACACCGGGGAGCTGTTTTTT

d_gene: TRBD2
abundance: NA
v_gene: TRBV25-1
j_gene: TRBJ2-1
CDR3aa: CASSVALAGVNEQFF
CDR3nt: TGTGCCAGCAGTGTAGCGCTAGCGGGAGTCAATGAGCAGTTCTTC

d_gene: NA
abundance: NA
v_gene: TRBV6-1
j_gene: TRBJ1-1
CDR3aa: CASSAAGGRFMNTEAFF
CDR3nt: TGTGCCAGCAGTGCAGCTGGTGGCAGATTCATGAACACTGAAGCTTTCTTT